Shown below are 21 T cell receptor beta chains from a single sample sequenced in a study of blood T cell repertoires in COVID-19. The table came from immunoSEQ multiplex PCR; TCRdb's copy has only in-frame clones and leaves some out. The data hold 90,000 to 110,000 clones, with 81% observed a single time. Sequences were obtained from peripheral blood. The receptors come from an elderly man with acute or convalescent COVID-19.

The genes are TRBV28 and TRBJ1-3; D possibly corresponds to TRBD1 (6 bases). With 2 bases removed from V and 2 bases from J, the gap between germline ends came to 10 bases. Germline CDR1 reads MDHEN; CDR2 reads SYDVKM. The CDR3 spans 15 residues. CDR3 loop: CASSLGGAAGNTIYF. For the CDR3, the DNA is TGTGCCAGCAGTTTAGGGGGCGCGGCTGGAAACACCATATATTTT. Supplemented by reference TRBV28 and TRBJ1-3, the full variable domain reads DVKVTQSSRYLVKRTGEKVFLECVQDMDHENMFWYRQDPGLGLRLIYFSYDVKMKEKGDIPEGYSVSREKKERFSLILESASTNQTSMYLCASSLGGAAGNTIYFGEGSWLTVV.

The table lists this clone with a few counts. The chain joins TRBV5-1 to TRBJ1-4, with 7 bases that match TRBD1. V was pared by 0 bases and J by 6 bases, with 2 bases of the junction left unmatched. The CDR3 is 14 residues long. Germline CDR1 reads SGHRS; CDR2 reads YFSETQ. The CDR3 loop reads CASSLDRGDEKLFF. CDR3 DNA sequence: TGCGCCAGCAGCTTGGACAGGGGAGATGAAAAACTGTTTTTT.

CDR3 DNA: TGTGCCAGCTCACCGCCCGGGACTCGAAGCAATCAGCCCCAGCATTTT. It codes for CASSPPGTRSNQPQHF. This sequence joins TRBV18 and TRBJ1-5; maybe TRBD1 (5 bases). The CDR3 length is 16 residues. Germline V CDR1 and CDR2: KGHSH, LQKENI. Trimming removed 3 bases from V and 1 base from J, with 13 bases in between.

This clone has a single count. The CDR3 DNA reads TGTGCCAGCAGCTTGGGCAGGGGGAATTCACCCCTCCACTTT. It encodes CASSLGRGNSPLHF. This chain joins TRBV5-4 and TRBJ1-6; 7 bases are shared with TRBD1. Germline V gives CDR1 SGHNT, CDR2 YYREEE (reference sequence). The CDR3 runs 14 residues. With 0 bases clipped from V and 7 bases from J, the junction kept 1 base outside the gene matches. The entire variable domain, with the rest obtained from reference TRBV5-4 and TRBJ1-6, is as follows: ETGVTQSPTHLIKTRGQQVTLRCSSQSGHNTVSWYQQALGQGPQFIFQYYREEENGRGNFPPRFSGLQFPNYSSELNVNALELDDSALYLCASSLGRGNSPLHFGNGTRLTVT.

This clone was observed a single time. A read error may produce the germline difference seen at one junction end. The chain couples TRBV24-1 to TRBJ2-5, with TRBD1 matching 8 bases. Germline-derived CDR1 and CDR2 are KGHDR and SFDVKD. The CDR3 length is 15 residues. This chain's CDR3 is CATSDSGGASETQYF. The CDR3 DNA follows: TGTGCCACCAGCGATTCAGGGGGCGCTTCGGAGACCCAGTACTTC.

The chain combines TRBV7-9 with TRBJ1-1; no clear D. CDR3 length: 13 residues. From germline, CDR1 is SEHNR and CDR2 FQNEAQ (reference sequence). V was pared by 2 bases and J by 5 bases, with 9 bases between. CDR3 residues: CASSLSGETEAFF. CDR3 DNA sequence: TGTGCCAGCAGCTTATCCGGGGAAACTGAAGCTTTCTTT.

This chain uses TRBV18 with TRBJ2-2; 10 bases match TRBD2. V was clipped by 6 bases and J by 6 bases; unmatched bases: 7. The germline V gene has CDR1 KGHSH and CDR2 LQKENI. The CDR3 length is 15 residues. The CDR3 coding sequence is TGTGCCAGCTCTTCTGGACTAGCGGATCCCGGGGAGCTGTTTTTT. Translating it yields CASSSGLADPGELFF.

The J gene is TRBJ2-1, the V gene TRBV11-3, with TRBD1 identical over 8 bases. Trimming at V came to 2 bases and at J to 5 bases, leaving 8 bases not matched to a gene. This CDR3 has 16 residues. CDR1 and CDR2 (germline): SGHNT, YENEEA. CDR3 nucleotides: TGTGCCAGCAGCTTACAGACGCACAGGGGGGACAATGAGCAGTTCTTC. Residues: CASSLQTHRGDNEQFF.

This clone was seen once. J is TRBJ2-5 and V is TRBV10-3, with TRBD1 matching over 7 bases. The CDR3 is 15 residues long. Germline V gene data show CDR1 as ENHRY and CDR2 as SYGVKD. Losses at the gene ends were 4 bases for V and 2 bases for J; bases not matched to a gene: 7. CDR3 region: CAISVSGTAQETQYF. CDR3 nucleotide sequence: TGTGCCATCAGTGTTAGTGGGACAGCACAAGAGACCCAGTACTTC.

Note on this clone: The junction differs from germline at one of its ends, possibly a read error. The chain has TRBV28 and TRBJ1-4, with 7 bases aligning to TRBD1. The CDR3 extends over 15 amino acids. Germline-derived CDR1 and CDR2 are MDHEN and SYDVKM. CDR3 in DNA: TGTGCCAGCAGTTTAAGGGGGCAGCCTAACGAAAAACTGTTTTTT. Protein sequence: CASSLRGQPNEKLFF.

The rearrangement joins TRBV7-2 to TRBJ2-1; D perhaps matches TRBD2 (5 bases). This CDR3 spans 16 amino acids. Germline-derived CDR1 and CDR2 are SGHTA and FQGNSA. Trimming pared 5 bases from V and 4 bases from J, leaving 18 bases between. CDR3 nucleotide sequence: TGTGCCAGCAGCCCCCCCGGGGTAAGCGGTTACAATGAGCAGTTCTTC. This gives the protein CASSPPGVSGYNEQFF.

This chain uses TRBV2 with TRBJ1-4; the D gene is possibly TRBD1 (6 bases). Germline assignment: CDR1 SNHLY and CDR2 FYNNEI. The ends were cut back, 6 bases at V and 3 bases at J, with 8 bases in the middle. CDR3 length equals 13 residues. The DNA for the CDR3 is TGTGCCAGCAGGTGGACAGCTAATGAAAAACTGTTTTTT. It specifies CASRWTANEKLFF.

The chain is built from TRBV24-1 and TRBJ1-5; D call uncertain. CDR1 KGHDR and CDR2 SFDVKD come from the germline V gene. V was cut by 4 bases and J by 5 bases, with 8 bases left in between. This CDR3 has 13 amino acids. Here the CDR3 DNA reads TGTGCCACCAGTGACAGCGCTGATCAGCCCCAGCATTTT. Amino acids: CATSDSADQPQHF.

The genes are TRBV23-1 and TRBJ1-5, with 8 bases lining up with TRBD1. TRBV23-1 is given ORF status, its function remaining uncertain. Trimming took 0 bases from V and 2 from J; bases not matched to a gene: 6. This CDR3 is built from 17 residues. For the CDR3, the DNA is TGCGCCAGCAGTCAATCGGCTGTACAGGGGGGCAATCAGCCCCAGCATTTT. Encoded protein: CASSQSAVQGGNQPQHF.

On this clone: Other DNA sequences in the same sample also yield this CDR3. V gene TRBV28 combines with J gene TRBJ1-1; D ambiguous. The CDR3 consists of 12 residues. The V end was cut by 5 bases, the J end by 0 bases, with 4 bases between. In germline, CDR1 is MDHEN, CDR2 SYDVKM. CDR3 residues: CASSLLNTEAFF. The DNA for the CDR3 is TGTGCCAGCAGTCTACTGAACACTGAAGCTTTCTTT.

The gene calls are TRBV28 and TRBJ1-2; the D gene is possibly TRBD1 (6 bases). The V and J ends lost 10 bases and 2 bases respectively, with 11 bases between them. The germline gives CDR1 MDHEN, CDR2 SYDVKM. This CDR3 is built from 12 residues. CDR3 in DNA: TGTGCCACCCAGAGGGGGAACTATGGCTACACCTTC. This sequence encodes CATQRGNYGYTF.

The chain couples TRBV6-5 to TRBJ2-6; the D is unclear. The CDR3 sequence is 15 residues long. Germline V lookup: CDR1 MNHEY, CDR2 SVGAGI. V was cut by 6 bases and J by 0 bases, with 9 bases left in between. The CDR3 DNA is TGTGCCAGCAGCTCCCTTGTCTCTGGGGCCAACGTCCTGACTTTC. Encoded protein: CASSSLVSGANVLTF.

V usage is TRBV18 and J usage is TRBJ1-1, with D possibly TRBD1 on 6 matching bases. This CDR3 region has 16 residues. Germline loops: CDR1 KGHSH, CDR2 LQKENI. V lost 4 bases, J lost 1 base, and 16 bases lay in between. The CDR3 nucleotides are TGTGCCAGCTCACGGGACACCAAAGGCTCGAACACTGAAGCTTTCTTT. Amino acid sequence: CASSRDTKGSNTEAFF. Based on the CDR3 plus reference TRBV18 and TRBJ1-1, the full variable domain is NAGVMQNPRHLVRRRGQEARLRCSPMKGHSHVYWYRQLPEEGLKFMVYLQKENIIDESGMPKERFSAEFPKEGPSILRIQQVVRGDSAAYFCASSRDTKGSNTEAFFGQGTRLTVV.

The chain couples TRBV28 to TRBJ2-2, with TRBD2 identical over 7 bases. The CDR3 is 15 amino acids. Looked up from germline, CDR1 is MDHEN and CDR2 is SYDVKM. V lost 7 bases and J lost 1; bases outside the gene matches: 6. The CDR3 spells CASKGEGRNTGELFF. CDR3 nucleotide sequence: TGTGCCAGCAAAGGGGAGGGCAGGAACACCGGGGAGCTGTTTTTT. Full variable domain (remainder filled in from reference TRBV28 and TRBJ2-2): DVKVTQSSRYLVKRTGEKVFLECVQDMDHENMFWYRQDPGLGLRLIYFSYDVKMKEKGDIPEGYSVSREKKERFSLILESASTNQTSMYLCASKGEGRNTGELFFGEGSRLTVL.

This clone is a singleton in its sample. This CDR3 reads CASSLASTSGKQFF. Here the CDR3 DNA reads TGTGCCAGCAGCTTAGCCTCGACTAGCGGGAAGCAGTTCTTC. The chain links TRBV7-2 to TRBJ2-1, with 11 bases identical to TRBD2. Germline V gene lookup returns CDR1 SGHTA and CDR2 FQGNSA. The CDR3 contains 14 residues. J lost 11 bases, V lost 0 bases, and 3 bases had no gene match.

The chain combines TRBV4-3 with TRBJ1-2; 7 nucleotides agree with TRBD1. Germline V gives CDR1 LGHNA, CDR2 YSLEER. Trimming cost V 2 bases and J 4 bases; bases outside gene matches: 7. The CDR3 is made up of 15 amino acids. The CDR3 is CASSQQSTGPYGYTF. Here the CDR3 DNA reads TGCGCCAGCAGCCAACAGTCGACAGGGCCCTATGGCTACACCTTC.